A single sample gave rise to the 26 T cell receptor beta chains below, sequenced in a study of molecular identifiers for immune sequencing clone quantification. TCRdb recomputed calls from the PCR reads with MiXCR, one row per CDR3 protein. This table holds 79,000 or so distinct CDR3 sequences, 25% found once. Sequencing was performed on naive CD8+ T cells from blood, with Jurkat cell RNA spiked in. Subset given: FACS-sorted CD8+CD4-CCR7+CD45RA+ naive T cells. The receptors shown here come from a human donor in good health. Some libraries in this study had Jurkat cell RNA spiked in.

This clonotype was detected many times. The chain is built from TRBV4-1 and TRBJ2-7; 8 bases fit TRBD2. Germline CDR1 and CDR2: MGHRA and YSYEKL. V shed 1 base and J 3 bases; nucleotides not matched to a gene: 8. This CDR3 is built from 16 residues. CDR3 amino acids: CASSQVVRGGSYEQYF. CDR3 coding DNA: TGCGCCAGCAGCCAAGTGGTCCGCGGGGGGAGCTACGAGCAGTACTTC.

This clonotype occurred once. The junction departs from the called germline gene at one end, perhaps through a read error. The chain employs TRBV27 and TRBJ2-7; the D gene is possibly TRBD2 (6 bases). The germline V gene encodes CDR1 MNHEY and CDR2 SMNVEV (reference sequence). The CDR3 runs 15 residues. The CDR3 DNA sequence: TGTGCCAGCAGTATACAGCCGGGACTTTGGTACGCGCAGTACTTC. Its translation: CASSIQPGLWYAQYF.

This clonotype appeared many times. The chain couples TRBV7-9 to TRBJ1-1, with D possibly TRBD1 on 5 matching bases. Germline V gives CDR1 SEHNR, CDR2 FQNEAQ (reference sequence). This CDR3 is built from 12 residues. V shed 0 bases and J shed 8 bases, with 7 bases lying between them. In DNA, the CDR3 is TGTGCCAGCAGCTTAGCAGGGGCAGAAGCTTTCTTT. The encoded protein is CASSLAGAEAFF.

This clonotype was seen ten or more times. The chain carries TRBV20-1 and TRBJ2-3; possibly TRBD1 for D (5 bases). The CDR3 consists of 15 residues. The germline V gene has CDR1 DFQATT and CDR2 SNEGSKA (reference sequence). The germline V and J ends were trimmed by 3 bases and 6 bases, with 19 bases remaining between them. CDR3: CSASEDILMADTQYF. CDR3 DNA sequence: TGCAGTGCTAGTGAGGACATTTTGATGGCTGATACGCAGTATTTT.

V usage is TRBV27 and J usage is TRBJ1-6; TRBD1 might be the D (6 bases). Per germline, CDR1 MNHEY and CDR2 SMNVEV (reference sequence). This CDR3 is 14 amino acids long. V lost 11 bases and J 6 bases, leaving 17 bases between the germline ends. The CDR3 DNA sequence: TGTGCCTCCCGCCCCGGCAGGGGTAATTCACCCCTCCACTTT. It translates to CASRPGRGNSPLHF.

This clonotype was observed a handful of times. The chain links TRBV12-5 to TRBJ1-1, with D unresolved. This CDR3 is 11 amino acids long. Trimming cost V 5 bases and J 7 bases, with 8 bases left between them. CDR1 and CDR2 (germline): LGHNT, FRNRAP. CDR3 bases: TGTGCTAGTGGTCCCGGCAGTGAAGCTTTCTTT. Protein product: CASGPGSEAFF.

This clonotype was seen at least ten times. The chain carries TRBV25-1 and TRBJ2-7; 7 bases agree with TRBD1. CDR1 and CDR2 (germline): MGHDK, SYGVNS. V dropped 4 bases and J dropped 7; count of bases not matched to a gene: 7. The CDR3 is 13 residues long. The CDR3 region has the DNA TGTGCCAGCAGTGGGACCGGGACAGAGGAGCAGTACTTC. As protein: CASSGTGTEEQYF.

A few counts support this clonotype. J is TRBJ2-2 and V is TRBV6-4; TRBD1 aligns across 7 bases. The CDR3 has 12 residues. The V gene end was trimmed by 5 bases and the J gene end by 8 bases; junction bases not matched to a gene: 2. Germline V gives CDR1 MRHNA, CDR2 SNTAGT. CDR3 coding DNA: TGTGCCAGCAGTCTGACAGGGGGGGAGCTGTTTTTT. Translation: CASSLTGGELFF.

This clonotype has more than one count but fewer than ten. The CDR3 protein is CASSDSYNSPLHF. CDR3 nucleotides: TGTGCCAGCAGTGACTCCTATAATTCACCCCTCCACTTT. The gene calls are TRBV27 and TRBJ1-6; no clear D. CDR1 is MNHEY and CDR2 is SMNVEV in the germline V gene (reference sequence). Trimming cost V 5 bases and J 0 bases, with 2 bases left between them. The CDR3 is 13 residues long.

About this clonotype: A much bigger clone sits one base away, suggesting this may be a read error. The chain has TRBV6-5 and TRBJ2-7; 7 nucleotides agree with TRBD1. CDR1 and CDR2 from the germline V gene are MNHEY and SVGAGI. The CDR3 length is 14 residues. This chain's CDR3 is CASSQSGTAYGQYF. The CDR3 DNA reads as TGTGCCAGCAGTCAGTCCGGGACAGCCTACGGGCAGTACTTC.

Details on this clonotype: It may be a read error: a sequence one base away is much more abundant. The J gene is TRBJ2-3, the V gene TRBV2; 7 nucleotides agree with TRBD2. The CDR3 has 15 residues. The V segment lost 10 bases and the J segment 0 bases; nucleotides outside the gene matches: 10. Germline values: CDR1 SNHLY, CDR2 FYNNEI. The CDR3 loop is CANRPSGLSTDTQYF. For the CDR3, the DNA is TGTGCCAACAGGCCTAGCGGACTCAGCACAGATACGCAGTATTTT. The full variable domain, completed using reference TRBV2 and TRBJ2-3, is EPEVTQTPSHQVTQMGQEVILRCVPISNHLYFYWYRQILGQKVEFLVSFYNNEISEKSEIFDDQFSVERPDGSNFTLKIRSTKLEDSAMYFCANRPSGLSTDTQYFGPGTRLTVL.

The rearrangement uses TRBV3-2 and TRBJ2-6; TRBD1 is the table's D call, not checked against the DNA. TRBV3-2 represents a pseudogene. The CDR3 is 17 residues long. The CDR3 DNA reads TGTGCCAGCAGCCCTCTTATGGGGGCCAAAGTGGCCAACGTCCTGACTTTC. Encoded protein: CASSPLMGAKVANVLTF.

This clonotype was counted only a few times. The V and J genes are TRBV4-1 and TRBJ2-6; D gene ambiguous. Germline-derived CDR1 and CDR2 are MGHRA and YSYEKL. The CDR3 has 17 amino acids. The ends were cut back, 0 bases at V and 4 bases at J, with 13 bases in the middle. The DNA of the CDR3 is TGCGCCAGCAGCCAAGATCCAACAGCGTTCGGGGCCAACGTCCTGACTTTC. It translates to CASSQDPTAFGANVLTF.

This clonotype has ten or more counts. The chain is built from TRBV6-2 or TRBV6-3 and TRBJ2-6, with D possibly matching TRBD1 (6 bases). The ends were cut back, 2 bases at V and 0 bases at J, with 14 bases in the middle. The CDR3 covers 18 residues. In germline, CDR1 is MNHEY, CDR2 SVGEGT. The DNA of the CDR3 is TGTGCCAGCAGTTACCAAACAGGGAAGGGCTCTGGGGCCAACGTCCTGACTTTC. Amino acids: CASSYQTGKGSGANVLTF.

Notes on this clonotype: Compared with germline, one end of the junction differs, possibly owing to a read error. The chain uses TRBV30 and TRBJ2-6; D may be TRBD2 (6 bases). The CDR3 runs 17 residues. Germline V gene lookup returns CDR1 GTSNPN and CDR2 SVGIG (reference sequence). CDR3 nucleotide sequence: TGTGCCTGGAGTTTCTCCAGGCTCTTCGGAGGGGCCAGCGTCCTGACTTTC. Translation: CAWSFSRLFGGASVLTF.

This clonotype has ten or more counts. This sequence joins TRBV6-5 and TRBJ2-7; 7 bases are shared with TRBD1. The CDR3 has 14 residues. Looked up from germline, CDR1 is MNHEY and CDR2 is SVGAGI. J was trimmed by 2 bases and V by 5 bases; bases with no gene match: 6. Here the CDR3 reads CASSQSGTAYEQYF. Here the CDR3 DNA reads TGTGCCAGCAGTCAGTCCGGGACAGCCTACGAGCAGTACTTC.

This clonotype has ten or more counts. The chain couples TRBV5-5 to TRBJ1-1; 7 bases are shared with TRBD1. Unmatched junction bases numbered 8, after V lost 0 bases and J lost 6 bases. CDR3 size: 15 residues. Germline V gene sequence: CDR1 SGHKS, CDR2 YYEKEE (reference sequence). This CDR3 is CASSLATGHGAEAFF. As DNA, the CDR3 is TGTGCCAGCAGCTTGGCGACAGGGCACGGGGCTGAAGCTTTCTTT.

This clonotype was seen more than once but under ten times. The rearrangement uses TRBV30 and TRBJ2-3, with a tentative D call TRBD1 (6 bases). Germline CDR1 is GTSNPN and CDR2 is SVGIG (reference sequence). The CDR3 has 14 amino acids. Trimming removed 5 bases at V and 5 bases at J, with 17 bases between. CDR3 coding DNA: TGTGCCTGGGTGGGACACCCCCGATTAGATACGCAGTATTTT. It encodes CAWVGHPRLDTQYF.

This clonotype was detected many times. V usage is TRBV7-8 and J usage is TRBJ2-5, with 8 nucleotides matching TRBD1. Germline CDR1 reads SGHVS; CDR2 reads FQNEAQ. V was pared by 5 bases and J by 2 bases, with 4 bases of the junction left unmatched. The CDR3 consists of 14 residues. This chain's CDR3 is CASSTGQGQETQYF. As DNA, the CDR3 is TGTGCCAGCAGCACAGGACAGGGACAAGAGACCCAGTACTTC.

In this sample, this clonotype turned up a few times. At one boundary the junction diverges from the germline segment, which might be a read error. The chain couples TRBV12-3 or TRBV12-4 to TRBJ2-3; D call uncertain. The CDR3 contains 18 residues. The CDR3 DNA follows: TGTGCCGGCAGTTCCCCGTTTGAAGGTTGGGCGCTTGGGGATACGCAGTATTTT. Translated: CAGSSPFEGWALGDTQYF.

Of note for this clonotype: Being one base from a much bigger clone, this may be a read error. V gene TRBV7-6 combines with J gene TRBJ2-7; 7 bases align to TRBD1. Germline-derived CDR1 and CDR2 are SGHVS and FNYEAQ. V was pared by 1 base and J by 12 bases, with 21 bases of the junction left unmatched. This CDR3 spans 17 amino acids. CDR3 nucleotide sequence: TGTGCCAGCAGCTTAGTAAGGGGGCCTGGACCGGAAAAAAGTCTGTACTTC. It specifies CASSLVRGPGPEKSLYF.

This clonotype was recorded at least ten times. The CDR3 sequence: CASSQWTGAGNEQFF. The CDR3, as DNA: TGCGCCAGCAGCCAATGGACAGGGGCAGGGAATGAGCAGTTCTTC. The chain has TRBV4-3 and TRBJ2-1; 9 bases fit TRBD1. V was clipped by 2 bases and J by 7 bases; unmatched bases: 6. CDR1 LGHNA and CDR2 YSLEER come from the germline V gene. CDR3 length: 15 amino acids.

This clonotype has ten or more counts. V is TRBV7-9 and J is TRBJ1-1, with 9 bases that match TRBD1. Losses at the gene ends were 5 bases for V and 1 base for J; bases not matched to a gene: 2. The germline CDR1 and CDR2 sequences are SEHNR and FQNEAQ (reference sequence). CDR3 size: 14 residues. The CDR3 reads CASSEGQGNTEAFF. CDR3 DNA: TGTGCCAGCAGCGAGGGACAGGGGAACACTGAAGCTTTCTTT. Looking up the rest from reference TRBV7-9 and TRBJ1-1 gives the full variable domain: DTGVSQNPRHKITKRGQNVTFRCDPISEHNRLYWYRQTLGQGPEFLTYFQNEAQLEKSRLLSDRFSAERPKGSFSTLEIQRTEQGDSAMYLCASSEGQGNTEAFFGQGTRLTVV.

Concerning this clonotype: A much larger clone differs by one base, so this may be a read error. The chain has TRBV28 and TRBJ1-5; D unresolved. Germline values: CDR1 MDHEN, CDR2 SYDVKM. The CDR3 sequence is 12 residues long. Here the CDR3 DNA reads TGTGCCAGCCCCTCCCCCTATCAGTCCCAGCATTTT. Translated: CASPSPYQSQHF.

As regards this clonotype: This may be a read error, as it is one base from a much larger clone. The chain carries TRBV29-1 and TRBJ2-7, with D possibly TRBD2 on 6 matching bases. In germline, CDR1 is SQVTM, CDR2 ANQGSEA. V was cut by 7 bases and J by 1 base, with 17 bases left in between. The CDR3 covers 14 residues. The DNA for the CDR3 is TGCAGCGATGGGCGCCAGGAGGGTTCCTACGAGCAGTACTTC. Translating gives CSDGRQEGSYEQYF.

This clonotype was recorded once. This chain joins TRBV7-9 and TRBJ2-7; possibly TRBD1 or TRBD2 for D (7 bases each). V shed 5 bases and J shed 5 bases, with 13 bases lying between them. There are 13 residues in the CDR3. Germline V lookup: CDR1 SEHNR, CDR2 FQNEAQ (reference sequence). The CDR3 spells CASSLTGRDEQYF. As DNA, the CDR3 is TGTGCCAGCAGCCTGACAGGGAGGGACGAGCAGTACTTC.